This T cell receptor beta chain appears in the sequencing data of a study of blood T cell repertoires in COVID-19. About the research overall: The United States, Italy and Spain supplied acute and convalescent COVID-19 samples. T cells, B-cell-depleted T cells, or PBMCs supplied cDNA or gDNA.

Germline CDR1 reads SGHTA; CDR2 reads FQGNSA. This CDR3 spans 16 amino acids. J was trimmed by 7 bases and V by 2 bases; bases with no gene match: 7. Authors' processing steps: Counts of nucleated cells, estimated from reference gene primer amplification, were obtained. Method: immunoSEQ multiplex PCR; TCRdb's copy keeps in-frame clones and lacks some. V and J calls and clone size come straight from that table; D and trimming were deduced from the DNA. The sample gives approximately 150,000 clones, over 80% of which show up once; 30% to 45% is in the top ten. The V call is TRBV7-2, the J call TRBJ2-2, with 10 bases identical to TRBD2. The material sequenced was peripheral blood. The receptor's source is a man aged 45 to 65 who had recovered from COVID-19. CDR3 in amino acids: CASSLRSGGAGGELFF. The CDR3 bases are TGTGCCAGCAGCTTACGGAGCGGGGGGGCTGGCGGGGAGCTGTTTTTT.